The T cell receptor (beta chain) under discussion was sequenced for a study of blood T cell repertoires in COVID-19. Study at large: The samples span acute and convalescent COVID-19 from the United States, Italy and Spain.

Clones were sequenced by immunoSEQ multiplex PCR, and TCRdb holds only the in-frame ones, with some missing. This sample has under 350,000 clones, with approximately 92% found just once. Patients at the Seattle site were enrolled during active infection and followed longitudinally. This TCR came from a woman aged 30 to 39 with COVID-19, enrolled during active disease. Sequenced input: peripheral blood.

CDR3 sequence reads: CASSLSSFRDEQFF. The CDR3 region has the DNA TGTGCCAGCAGTTTATCGTCGTTTCGGGATGAGCAGTTCTTC. This chain links TRBV27 with TRBJ2-1; no definite D call. Trimming took 0 bases from V and 8 from J, leaving 11 bases between them. This CDR3 is built from 14 residues. CDR1 MNHEY and CDR2 SMNVEV come from the germline V gene (reference sequence).